Shown below are 10 T cell receptor beta chains from a single sample sequenced in a study of OX40 agonist ivuxolimab in advanced cancers. TCRdb's copy holds only in-frame clones and misses some; the assay was immunoSEQ multiplex PCR. Seen here are 80,000 or so clones, about 93% observed once, and the top ten hold around 0.3%. The sequenced sample was CD4+ or CD8+ T cells sorted from blood, obtained in a trial of the OX40 agonist ivuxolimab. The receptors come from an adult with an advanced solid tumor such as melanoma, head and neck, liver or kidney cancer.

This chain uses TRBV14 with TRBJ1-1; D remains unclear. Germline V CDR1 and CDR2: SGHDN, FVKESK. The germline V and J ends were trimmed by 3 bases and 8 bases, with 13 bases remaining between them. The CDR3 runs to 13 residues. The CDR3 bases are TGTGCCAGCAGCCACCTTGGAGGATTAGAAGCTTTCTTT. This translates into CASSHLGGLEAFF.

This rearrangement joins TRBV5-1 to TRBJ2-7; 7 positions agree with TRBD1. Trimming at V came to 4 bases and at J to 2 bases, leaving 9 bases not matched to a gene. The CDR3 has 15 residues. The germline gives CDR1 SGHRS, CDR2 YFSETQ. This chain's CDR3 is CASSPRTGAPYEQYF. DNA for the CDR3: TGCGCCAGCAGCCCCCGGACAGGAGCTCCCTACGAGCAGTACTTC. Drawing the rest from reference TRBV5-1 and TRBJ2-7, the complete variable domain is KAGVTQTPRYLIKTRGQQVTLSCSPISGHRSVSWYQQTPGQGLQFLFEYFSETQRNKGNFPGRFSGRQFSNSRSEMNVSTLELGDSALYLCASSPRTGAPYEQYFGPGTRLTVT.

The rearrangement joins TRBV19 to TRBJ1-2; 8 nucleotides match TRBD1. This CDR3 spans 14 amino acids. V shed 6 bases and J 3 bases; nucleotides not matched to a gene: 6. Germline CDR1 is LNHDA and CDR2 is SQIVND (reference sequence). The CDR3, as DNA: TGTGCCAGTAGCGACAGGGGCGCAGACTATGGCTACACCTTC. It yields the protein CASSDRGADYGYTF.

The chain joins TRBV28 to TRBJ2-3; TRBD2 aligns across 10 bases. Germline CDR1 reads MDHEN; CDR2 reads SYDVKM. The CDR3 runs 15 residues. J gave up 2 bases and V 7 bases, and 6 bases lay outside the gene matches. The CDR3 reads CASTSLAGVTDTQYF. CDR3 coding DNA: TGTGCCAGCACAAGTCTAGCGGGAGTCACAGATACGCAGTATTTT.

The V call is TRBV10-3, the J call TRBJ2-1, with 11 bases lining up with TRBD2. The ends lost 5 bases at V and 4 bases at J; junction bases unmatched: 4. The CDR3 is made up of 15 amino acids. Germline V gene sequence: CDR1 ENHRY, CDR2 SYGVKD. CDR3: CAISTTSGTYNEQFF. The CDR3 DNA is TGTGCCATCAGTACGACTAGCGGGACATACAATGAGCAGTTCTTC.

The gene calls are TRBV7-2 and TRBJ2-1; D unclear. CDR1 SGHTA and CDR2 FQGNSA come from the germline V gene. V lost 5 bases and J 3 bases, leaving 14 bases between the germline ends. The CDR3 spans 15 residues. In DNA, the CDR3 is TGTGCCAGCAGCCCGACGAGTAGCAGCTACAATGAGCAGTTCTTC. Protein sequence: CASSPTSSSYNEQFF.

Details on this clone: Germline is not matched at one junction end, which may reflect a read error. The V call is TRBV7-2, the J call TRBJ1-5; 9 nucleotides match TRBD1. Germline values: CDR1 SGHTA, CDR2 FQGNSA. The CDR3 consists of 15 residues. For the CDR3, the DNA is TGTGCCAGCAGCTCCGGGACAGGGAACAATCAGCCCCGGCATTTT. Its translation is CASSSGTGNNQPRHF.

The chain combines TRBV18 with TRBJ1-1; D remains ambiguous. V lost 6 bases, J lost 6 bases, and 11 bases lay in between. Germline V gives CDR1 KGHSH, CDR2 LQKENI. CDR3 length equals 12 residues. CDR3 sequence (DNA): TGTGCCAGCTCTTTGGTTGAAGCTGAAGCTTTCTTT. Encoded protein: CASSLVEAEAFF.

J is TRBJ2-3 and V is TRBV5-1; TRBD1 matches at 8 bases. V shed 3 bases, J shed 6 bases, and the junction held 15 bases outside the gene matches. Germline CDR1 SGHRS, CDR2 YFSETQ. CDR3 length: 17 amino acids. The CDR3 bases are TGCGCCAGCAGCTACTCTCCAGGGACAGGAGGCCTCGATACGCAGTATTTT. This translates into CASSYSPGTGGLDTQYF.

The rearrangement links TRBV11-3 to TRBJ2-3, with no clear D. CDR3 length: 13 residues. Germline CDR1 SGHNT, CDR2 YENEEA. Trimming took 5 bases from V and 4 from J, leaving 10 bases between them. The CDR3 protein is CASSLDQADTQYF. CDR3 in DNA: TGTGCCAGCAGCCTCGACCAAGCAGATACGCAGTATTTT.